These 23 T cell receptor beta chains share one sample of origin, sequenced in a study of spatial heterogeneity in lung cancer. TCRdb reprocessed the 5' RACE reads with MiXCR, giving one entry per CDR3 protein. The sample includes more than 10,000 distinct CDR3 sequences, approximately 14% of them seen just once. Sample time point: sample taken at primary tumor resection. The study sequenced unsorted whole RNA from tumor, nontumor lung or frozen PBMC. The starting material was PBMCs, obtained at surgery. These receptors came from a male donor with early-stage non-small cell lung cancer.

This clonotype has just a few counts. The chain joins TRBV7-8 to TRBJ2-3; the D is unclear. The CDR3 length is 16 residues. V was clipped by 5 bases and J by 1 base, with 16 bases between them. The germline gives CDR1 SGHVS, CDR2 FQNEAQ. CDR3 sequence: CASSPKRSQGTDTQYF. In DNA form, the CDR3 reads TGTGCCAGCAGCCCCAAGAGGAGTCAGGGCACAGATACGCAGTATTTT.

The chain carries TRBV12-3 or TRBV12-4 and TRBJ2-7; 7 bases match TRBD2. Trimming cost V 3 bases and J 4 bases; bases outside gene matches: 9. The CDR3 contains 15 residues. The CDR3 is CASSLWESGEYEQYF. The CDR3 region has the DNA TGTGCCAGCAGTTTGTGGGAGAGCGGGGAGTACGAGCAGTACTTC.

This chain links TRBV30 with TRBJ1-2; possibly TRBD1 for D (5 bases). Germline V gene data show CDR1 as GTSNPN and CDR2 as SVGIG (reference sequence). The CDR3 spans 13 residues. Trimming left V 2 bases short and J 4 bases short, with 11 bases between. CDR3 sequence (DNA): TGTGCCTGGAGTAGGGACCGTCCCTATGGCTACACCTTC. Its protein product is CAWSRDRPYGYTF.

V and J are TRBV4-2 and TRBJ1-5; D is uncertain. This CDR3 comprises 16 residues. The germline gives CDR1 LGHNA, CDR2 YNFKEQ. The V end was cut by 0 bases, the J end by 4 bases, with 13 bases between. The CDR3 region is CASSQDPTAENQPQHF. The CDR3 DNA is TGTGCCAGCAGCCAAGACCCGACCGCAGAAAATCAGCCCCAGCATTTT.

This clonotype was recorded many times. The CDR3 DNA is TGCAGCGTTGGGGACTGGAAAAACATTCAGTACTTC. This sequence encodes CSVGDWKNIQYF. The chain joins TRBV29-1 to TRBJ2-4; D possibly corresponds to TRBD2 (6 bases). Germline values: CDR1 SQVTM, CDR2 ANQGSEA. Trimming took 4 bases from V and 4 from J, leaving 8 bases between them. This CDR3 region has 12 residues.

J is TRBJ2-1 and V is TRBV7-6; possibly TRBD2 for D (5 bases). Looked up from germline, CDR1 is SGHVS and CDR2 is FNYEAQ. Trimming shortened V by 4 bases and J by 4 bases, and 14 bases separated the two germline ends. This CDR3 has 15 residues. In nucleotides, the CDR3 is TGTGCCAGCAGCTCCCCCATTGAGGGATACAATGAGCAGTTCTTC. Encoded protein: CASSSPIEGYNEQFF.

This clonotype appeared many times. V gene TRBV28 combines with J gene TRBJ1-6, with 10 positions matching TRBD1. There are 14 residues in the CDR3. Trimming removed 5 bases from V and 7 bases from J; junction bases left unmatched: 2. The germline gives CDR1 MDHEN, CDR2 SYDVKM. CDR3 sequence: CASSRTGGNSPLHF. DNA for the CDR3: TGTGCCAGCAGTAGGACAGGGGGAAATTCACCCCTCCACTTT.

V is TRBV5-1 and J is TRBJ1-1, with D tentatively TRBD1 (5 bases). Between the trimmed V and J ends, which lost 4 bases and 0 bases, there was a span of 10 bases. The germline V gene has CDR1 SGHRS and CDR2 YFSETQ. CDR3 length: 14 residues. The CDR3 here is CASSQGRLNTEAFF. The DNA for the CDR3 is TGCGCCAGCAGCCAGGGACGGTTGAACACTGAAGCTTTCTTT.

This clonotype is categorized as medium-sized. The V call is TRBV5-1, the J call TRBJ2-3; 7 nucleotides agree with TRBD1. Germline lookup yields CDR1 SGHRS and CDR2 YFSETQ. V dropped 0 bases and J dropped 10; count of bases not matched to a gene: 5. This CDR3 region has 13 residues. The CDR3 nucleotides are TGCGCCAGCAGCTTGGAGGGGGACAGACCGCAGTATTTT. The encoded protein is CASSLEGDRPQYF. The variable domain in full, completed from reference TRBV5-1 and TRBJ2-3, reads KAGVTQTPRYLIKTRGQQVTLSCSPISGHRSVSWYQQTPGQGLQFLFEYFSETQRNKGNFPGRFSGRQFSNSRSEMNVSTLELGDSALYLCASSLEGDRPQYFGPGTRLTVL.

This clonotype has just a few counts. The V and J genes are TRBV6-5 and TRBJ2-6; tentative D call: TRBD2 (6 bases). Germline loops: CDR1 MNHEY, CDR2 SVGAGI. Trimming removed 0 bases at V and 0 bases at J, with 9 bases between. This CDR3 region has 17 residues. In DNA form, the CDR3 reads TGTGCCAGCAGTTACTCGGGGGGTAGCTCTGGGGCCAACGTCCTGACTTTC. Its protein product is CASSYSGGSSGANVLTF.

This clonotype has just a few counts. The V gene is TRBV7-2, the J gene TRBJ2-3; no clear D. The CDR3 contains 14 residues. The germline gives CDR1 SGHTA, CDR2 FQGNSA. Trimming took off 3 bases at V and 4 bases at J, with 11 bases between the two ends. The chain's CDR3 is CASSFPEWADTQYF. For the CDR3, the DNA is TGTGCCAGCAGCTTCCCGGAGTGGGCAGATACGCAGTATTTT.

CDR3 residues: CASRGTGAYEQYF. The CDR3 DNA is TGTGCCAGCAGGGGGACAGGCGCCTACGAGCAGTACTTC. V and J are TRBV27 and TRBJ2-7; 8 bases align to TRBD1. Germline loops: CDR1 MNHEY, CDR2 SMNVEV (reference sequence). CDR3 length: 13 amino acids. The ends lost 6 bases at V and 2 bases at J; junction bases unmatched: 3.

In its sample, this clonotype was seen many times. The chain combines TRBV11-2 with TRBJ1-6; the D is unclear. Germline values: CDR1 SGHAT, CDR2 FQNNGV. Trimming shortened V by 0 bases and J by 2 bases, and 14 bases separated the two germline ends. The CDR3 contains 18 residues. The CDR3 loop reads CASSLDPAGKPYNSPLHF. The CDR3 bases are TGTGCCAGCAGCTTAGATCCTGCGGGGAAGCCCTATAATTCACCCCTCCACTTT.

As DNA, the CDR3 is TGTGCCATCAGGAGTGAGGGGGTGACGAACACCGGGGAGCTGTTTTTT. This codes for CAIRSEGVTNTGELFF. This rearrangement joins TRBV10-3 to TRBJ2-2; D possibly corresponds to TRBD1 (6 bases). CDR1 and CDR2 (germline): ENHRY, SYGVKD. This CDR3 comprises 16 residues. V lost 6 bases to trimming and J lost 0 bases, with 14 bases between them.

This clonotype came up many times. The rearrangement uses TRBV4-1 and TRBJ1-2, with 10 bases lining up with TRBD1. CDR1 is MGHRA, CDR2 YSYEKL, per germline. Trimming removed 3 bases from V and 8 bases from J; junction bases left unmatched: 0. The CDR3 is 12 amino acids. CDR3 residues: CASSQTGGGYTF. DNA for the CDR3: TGCGCCAGCAGCCAGACAGGGGGCGGCTACACCTTC.

The gene calls are TRBV5-1 and TRBJ1-1; possibly TRBD1 for D (5 bases). The CDR3 contains 15 residues. The germline V gene has CDR1 SGHRS and CDR2 YFSETQ. Deletions cut 0 bases from V and 2 bases from J, with 11 bases between. The CDR3 sequence: CASSLEIGANTEAFF. For the CDR3, the DNA is TGCGCCAGCAGCTTGGAGATAGGGGCCAACACTGAAGCTTTCTTT.

The genes are TRBV13 and TRBJ1-3, with D possibly TRBD1 on 6 matching bases. Germline values: CDR1 PRHDT, CDR2 FYEKMQ (reference sequence). Trimming took off 5 bases at V and 0 bases at J, with 14 bases between the two ends. This CDR3 region has 16 residues. Here the CDR3 DNA reads TGTGCCAGCAGCCTCCGGGACACAATCTCTGGAAACACCATATATTTT. Translating it yields CASSLRDTISGNTIYF.

This rearrangement joins TRBV6-5 to TRBJ2-1; the match to TRBD2 covers 8 bases. Trimming cost V 6 bases and J 2 bases; bases outside gene matches: 6. Germline V gene lookup returns CDR1 MNHEY and CDR2 SVGAGI. CDR3 size: 15 residues. CDR3 DNA: TGTGCCAGCAGCCGAAATAGCGGGGCCTACAATGAGCAGTTCTTC. Protein product: CASSRNSGAYNEQFF.

This clonotype was found many times. This sequence joins TRBV3-1 and TRBJ2-1, with D hard to call. V lost 0 bases, J lost 5 bases, and 5 bases lay in between. Germline CDR1 LGHDT, CDR2 YNNKEL (reference sequence). The CDR3 length is 13 residues. In nucleotides, the CDR3 is TGTGCCAGCAGCCAAGACAGGCACAATGAGCAGTTCTTC. Its translation: CASSQDRHNEQFF.

There are a few counts of this clonotype. V gene TRBV12-3 or TRBV12-4 combines with J gene TRBJ1-1; no definite D call. CDR3 length: 13 residues. V gave up 4 bases and J gave up 1 base, with 7 bases separating them. This CDR3 reads CASSSRQNTEAFF. The CDR3 nucleotides read TGTGCCAGCAGTTCCAGACAGAACACTGAAGCTTTCTTT.

The CDR3 here is CASSFGGGINEQFF. The CDR3 bases are TGTGCCAGCAGTTTCGGCGGGGGGATCAATGAGCAGTTCTTC. V usage is TRBV12-3 or TRBV12-4 and J usage is TRBJ2-1, with 8 bases matching TRBD2. This CDR3 region has 14 residues. After removal of 3 bases from V and 6 bases from J, the junction contained 4 bases not matched to a gene.

This clonotype has a count of ten or more. The chain combines TRBV4-2 with TRBJ2-1; 8 bases map to TRBD2. The trim removed 0 bases at V and 2 bases at J, leaving 9 bases unmatched. CDR3 size: 18 residues. The germline V gene has CDR1 LGHNA and CDR2 YNFKEQ. The CDR3: CASSQDTRAGGPYNEQFF. The CDR3 nucleotides are TGTGCCAGCAGCCAAGATACGAGGGCGGGGGGCCCCTACAATGAGCAGTTCTTC.

This clonotype was counted many times. The V call is TRBV6-6, the J call TRBJ2-7; 9 positions agree with TRBD2. V shed 6 bases and J 3 bases; nucleotides not matched to a gene: 9. The germline gives CDR1 MNHNY, CDR2 SVGAGI (reference sequence). The CDR3 is 15 amino acids. The CDR3 DNA reads TGTGCCAGCAGGTTGACTAGCGGTGATTTCTACGAGCAGTACTTC. Amino acid sequence: CASRLTSGDFYEQYF.